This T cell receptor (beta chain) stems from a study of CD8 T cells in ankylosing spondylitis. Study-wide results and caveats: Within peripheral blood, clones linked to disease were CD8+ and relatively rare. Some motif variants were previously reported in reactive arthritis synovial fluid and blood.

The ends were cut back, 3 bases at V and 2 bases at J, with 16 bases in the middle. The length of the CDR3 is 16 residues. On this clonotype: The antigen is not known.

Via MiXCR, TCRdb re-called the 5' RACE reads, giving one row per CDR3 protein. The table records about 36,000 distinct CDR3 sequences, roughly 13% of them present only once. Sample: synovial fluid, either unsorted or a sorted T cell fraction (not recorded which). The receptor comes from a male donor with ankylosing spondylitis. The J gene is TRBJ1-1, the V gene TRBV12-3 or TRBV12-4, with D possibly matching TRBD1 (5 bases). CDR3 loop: CASSFWVPGPNTEAFF. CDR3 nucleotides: TGTGCCAGCAGTTTTTGGGTCCCAGGGCCAAACACTGAAGCTTTCTTT.